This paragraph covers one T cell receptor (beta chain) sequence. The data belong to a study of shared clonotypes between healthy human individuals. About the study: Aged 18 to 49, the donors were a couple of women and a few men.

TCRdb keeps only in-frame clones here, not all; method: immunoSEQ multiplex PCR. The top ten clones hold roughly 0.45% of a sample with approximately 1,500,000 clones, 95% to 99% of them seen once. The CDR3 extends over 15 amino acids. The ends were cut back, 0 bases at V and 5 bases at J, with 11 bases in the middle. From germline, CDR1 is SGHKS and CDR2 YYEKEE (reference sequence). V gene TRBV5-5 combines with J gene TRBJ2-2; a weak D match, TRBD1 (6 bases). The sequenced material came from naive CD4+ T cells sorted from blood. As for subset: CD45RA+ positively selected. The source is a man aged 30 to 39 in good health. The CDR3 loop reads CASSLATGYTGELFF. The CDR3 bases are TGTGCCAGCAGCTTGGCCACAGGGTATACCGGGGAGCTGTTTTTT.